The present TCR beta chain was sequenced within a study of T cells after posttransplantation cyclophosphamide. CDR1 GTSNPN and CDR2 SVGIG come from the germline V gene (reference sequence). The CDR3 contains 15 residues. J was trimmed by 7 bases and V by 0 bases; bases with no gene match: 7. Repertoires were generated with immunoSEQ multiplex PCR, while TCRdb's copy carries only in-frame clones and drops some. The table shows some 5,900 clones, with less than 2% occurring only once. Busulfan-fludarabine conditioning, marrow transplant, and cyclophosphamide on days +3 and +4 were administered. The receptor was isolated from a young adult male patient who received an allogeneic stem cell transplant from a related donor, was CMV-positive, and had no GVHD. Certain T cells may be donor cells from the graft. The V gene is TRBV30, the J gene TRBJ2-3; 10 bases align to TRBD2. The source was PBMCs, collected 242 days after a stem cell transplant with posttransplant cyclophosphamide. This CDR3 is CAWSVISGRGNTQYF. The CDR3 DNA is TGTGCCTGGAGTGTAATAAGCGGGAGGGGAAATACGCAGTATTTT.